These 6 T cell receptor beta chains share one sample of origin, sequenced in a study of tumor-infiltrating lymphocytes in primary liver carcinoma. From roughly 20-30 mg of unsorted bulk tissue, DNA and RNA were co-extracted together. The input was approximately 500 ng total RNA; TCR beta cDNA was made from it with a constant-region primer. Libraries covering TCR beta were generated through three nested multiplex PCR rounds (using a slightly modified ARM-PCR). Forward primers for TRBV1-TRBV30 and a C-beta reverse primer served the first two PCR rounds, at roughly 10 cycles each. TCRdb reprocessed the multiplex PCR reads with MiXCR, giving one entry per CDR3 protein. This table has about 92,000 distinct CDR3 sequences, roughly 70% appearing once. The specimen sequenced was tumor-adjacent normal liver tissue. These receptors all stem from a man in his forties or fifties with primary liver carcinoma and hepatitis B virus infection.

Notes on this clonotype: Its ends do not fully match the called genes, so a read error is possible. J is TRBJ2-2 and V is TRBV6-2 or TRBV6-3; 7 bases map to TRBD2. Germline-derived CDR1 and CDR2 are MNHEY and SVGEGT. The CDR3 totals 16 residues. Here the CDR3 reads CASSELYGRGIGVLFF. CDR3 nucleotides: TGTGCCAGCAGTGAACTTTACGGGCGGGGGATCGGGGTGCTGTTTTTT.

To note about this clonotype: Given a much more abundant clone one base away, this may be a read error. The rearrangement joins TRBV12-3 or TRBV12-4 to TRBJ2-5, with D perhaps given as TRBD1 or TRBD2 (5 bases each). The CDR3 has 12 amino acids. The CDR3 reads CANSYTGGTQYF. In nucleotides, the CDR3 is TGTGCCAACAGTTATACAGGAGGGACCCAGTACTTC.

The count of this clonotype is one. The chain has TRBV20-1 and TRBJ2-7, with TRBD2 matching 9 bases. Germline V CDR1 and CDR2: DFQATT, SNEGSKA (reference sequence). Trimming took 6 bases from V and 3 from J; bases not matched to a gene: 6. The CDR3 loop spans 13 amino acids. DNA of the CDR3: TGCAGTGCCCCAGGGACTAGCTACTACGAGCAGTACTTC. Its protein product is CSAPGTSYYEQYF.

This clonotype qualifies as medium-sized. V is TRBV4-2 and J is TRBJ2-1; D unclear. V lost 1 base, J lost 9 bases, and 13 bases lay in between. This CDR3 has 14 residues. Germline V gene data show CDR1 as LGHNA and CDR2 as YNFKEQ. The CDR3 sequence is CASSQGIAMGEQFF. DNA of the CDR3: TGTGCCAGCAGCCAAGGTATTGCGATGGGTGAGCAGTTCTTC.

With respect to this clonotype: A junction end diverges from the germline sequence, so it may reflect a read error. The CDR3 loop reads CVIMGTSGNLETQYF. CDR3 nucleotides: TGTGTCATCATGGGGACTAGCGGGAATTTGGAGACCCAGTACTTC. V usage is TRBV10-3 and J usage is TRBJ2-5; the match to TRBD2 covers 13 bases. The CDR3 sequence is 15 residues long. Per the germline V gene, CDR1 is ENHRY and CDR2 is SYGVKD.

As regards this clonotype: The conserved final phenylalanine or tryptophan is absent from the CDR3, which likely points to a read error. The DNA is left out, because the CDR3 cannot be placed on it with certainty; the CDR3 is given as TCRdb lists it. The chain has TRBV14 and TRBJ2-7; no check of the table's D call, TRBD2, against the DNA was made. The CDR3 is 14 amino acids long, termini counted. Germline CDR1 SGHDN, CDR2 FVKESK. The CDR3 spells CASSHRDFGYEHYL.